This passage covers 27 T cell receptor beta chains from one sample sequenced in a study of response to subunit inactivated influenza vaccine. Via MiXCR, TCRdb re-called the RT-PCR reads, giving one row per CDR3 protein. The sample yields approximately 520,000 distinct CDR3 sequences, approximately 17% seen once. Specimen: CD4+ T cells sorted from PBMCs, collected less than 25 months after vaccination. Source of these receptors: a man in his fifties or sixties who received an inactivated influenza vaccine.

The rearrangement joins TRBV5-1 to TRBJ2-1, with D tentatively TRBD2 (5 bases). CDR3 length: 14 residues. V was pared by 1 base and J by 5 bases, with 10 bases between. Germline CDR1 SGHRS, CDR2 YFSETQ. The CDR3 loop is CASSLRAGNNEQFF. In nucleotides, the CDR3 is TGCGCCAGCAGCTTGAGGGCGGGCAACAATGAGCAGTTCTTC.

The chain recombines TRBV7-8 with TRBJ1-5; D is unresolved. Trimming removed 0 bases from V and 2 bases from J, with 8 bases in between. Per the germline V gene, CDR1 is SGHVS and CDR2 is FQNEAQ. There are 15 residues in the CDR3. The CDR3, as DNA: TGTGCCAGCAGCTTAGCCAGGTTCGGCAATCAGCCCCAGCATTTT. It codes for CASSLARFGNQPQHF.

The rearrangement joins TRBV10-3 to TRBJ2-4; unclear D gene. V gave up 3 bases and J gave up 5 bases, with 17 bases separating them. Per germline, CDR1 ENHRY and CDR2 SYGVKD. The CDR3 runs 16 residues. The DNA for the CDR3 is TGTGCCATCAGTGACGGCAGATCGACAATCGAAAACATTCAGTACTTC. This translates into CAISDGRSTIENIQYF.

The V call is TRBV25-1, the J call TRBJ1-2; no firm D call. V gave up 3 bases and J gave up 10 bases, with 12 bases separating them. The V gene's germline CDR1 is MGHDK and CDR2 SYGVNS. This CDR3 region has 12 residues. The CDR3 here is CASSDGLPTYTF. CDR3 bases: TGTGCCAGCAGTGACGGTCTACCCACCTACACCTTC.

This clonotype turned up a few times. The CDR3 DNA follows: TGTGCCAGCAGCGAAGACCAGGGAGTCTATGGCTACACCTTC. This sequence encodes CASSEDQGVYGYTF. The chain couples TRBV11-3 to TRBJ1-2; tentative D call: TRBD1 (5 bases). The germline V gene encodes CDR1 SGHNT and CDR2 YENEEA. V was pared by 5 bases and J by 4 bases, with 14 bases between. The CDR3 extends over 14 amino acids.

The chain is built from TRBV3-1 and TRBJ2-3, with 15 bases identical to TRBD2. Germline V gives CDR1 LGHDT, CDR2 YNNKEL (reference sequence). After removal of 4 bases from V and 2 bases from J, the junction contained 4 bases not matched to a gene. This CDR3 comprises 17 residues. The CDR3 loop reads CASSPGLAGGITDTQYF. The CDR3 nucleotides are TGTGCCAGCAGCCCGGGACTAGCGGGGGGAATCACAGATACGCAGTATTTT.

This clonotype was picked up a small number of times. This chain uses TRBV7-8 with TRBJ2-2; 11 bases are shared with TRBD2. The CDR3 runs 16 residues. V dropped 6 bases and J dropped 3; count of bases not matched to a gene: 6. CDR1 SGHVS and CDR2 FQNEAQ come from the germline V gene. This CDR3 is CASSPGTSGYTGELFF. DNA for the CDR3: TGTGCCAGCAGTCCTGGGACTAGCGGATACACCGGGGAGCTGTTTTTT. Full variable domain (missing parts from reference TRBV7-8 and TRBJ2-2): GAGVSQSPRYKVAKRGQDVALRCDPISGHVSLFWYQQALGQGPEFLTYFQNEAQLDKSGLPSDRFFAERPEGSVSTLKIQRTQQEDSAVYLCASSPGTSGYTGELFFGEGSRLTVL.

V usage is TRBV7-3 and J usage is TRBJ2-3; maybe TRBD1 (5 bases). The length of the CDR3 is 15 residues. In germline, CDR1 is SGHTA, CDR2 FQGTGA. Trimming took 3 bases from V and 0 from J, leaving 10 bases between them. CDR3 in amino acids: CASSFSGISTDTQYF. In DNA, the CDR3 is TGTGCCAGCAGCTTTTCAGGGATTAGCACAGATACGCAGTATTTT.

In its sample, this clonotype was seen a few times. The chain employs TRBV6-2 or TRBV6-3 and TRBJ1-1; D is ambiguous. Germline V gene data show CDR1 as MNHEY and CDR2 as SVGEGT. Trimming pared 4 bases from V and 0 bases from J, leaving 9 bases between. The CDR3 spans 14 residues. The DNA of the CDR3 is TGTGCCAGCAGTTGGGGAGCAGTGAACACTGAAGCTTTCTTT. Protein sequence: CASSWGAVNTEAFF.

This clonotype appeared many times. The chain has TRBV10-3 and TRBJ2-5; no firm D call. Trimming pared 4 bases from V and 4 bases from J, leaving 10 bases between. This CDR3 is 13 amino acids long. Germline values: CDR1 ENHRY, CDR2 SYGVKD. Here the CDR3 reads CAISAAVGETQYF. CDR3 nucleotide sequence: TGTGCCATCAGTGCCGCGGTCGGAGAGACCCAGTACTTC.

The chain joins TRBV4-3 to TRBJ2-1; tentatively, D is TRBD2 (6 bases). Germline V lookup: CDR1 LGHNA, CDR2 YSLEER. The V end was cut by 0 bases, the J end by 6 bases, with 12 bases between. The CDR3 has 15 residues. CDR3 protein: CASSQEALAPNEQFF. The CDR3 DNA follows: TGCGCCAGCAGCCAAGAGGCACTAGCTCCCAATGAGCAGTTCTTC.

The chain links TRBV28 to TRBJ1-1, with D unclear. The V gene lost 2 bases and the J gene lost 1 base, with 8 bases spanning the gap. Germline V lookup: CDR1 MDHEN, CDR2 SYDVKM. This CDR3 contains 14 residues. CDR3 in DNA: TGTGCCAGCAGTTTAGTGGTGCAGAACACTGAAGCTTTCTTT. Translated, it gives CASSLVVQNTEAFF. The full variable domain, rest sourced from reference TRBV28 and TRBJ1-1, is DVKVTQSSRYLVKRTGEKVFLECVQDMDHENMFWYRQDPGLGLRLIYFSYDVKMKEKGDIPEGYSVSREKKERFSLILESASTNQTSMYLCASSLVVQNTEAFFGQGTRLTVV.

The chain uses TRBV6-2 or TRBV6-3 and TRBJ2-7, with D tentatively TRBD2 (5 bases). CDR3 length: 14 residues. V was pared by 2 bases and J by 2 bases, with 10 bases between. CDR1 MNHEY and CDR2 SVGEGT come from the germline V gene. The CDR3, as DNA: TGTGCCAGCAGTTACCTAGCCCTACCCTACGAGCAGTACTTC. Its protein is CASSYLALPYEQYF.

The sample holds many counts of this clonotype. This rearrangement joins TRBV5-1 to TRBJ2-3; 11 bases line up with TRBD1. The ends lost 3 bases at V and 2 bases at J; junction bases unmatched: 2. The CDR3 has 15 amino acids. The germline CDR1 and CDR2 sequences are SGHRS and YFSETQ. CDR3 nucleotide sequence: TGCGCCAGCAGCTCTGGACAGGGGGCCACAGATACGCAGTATTTT. Encoded protein: CASSSGQGATDTQYF.

This clonotype was seen a few times. The chain combines TRBV12-3 or TRBV12-4 with TRBJ2-1; 8 bases are a match to TRBD1. The CDR3 spans 15 residues. Unmatched junction bases numbered 4, after V lost 6 bases and J lost 0 bases. CDR3 bases: TGTGCCAGCAGCCGGCAGGGGGCCTCCTACAATGAGCAGTTCTTC. This codes for CASSRQGASYNEQFF.

The J gene is TRBJ2-5, the V gene TRBV30, with D possibly matching TRBD2 (6 bases). CDR3 length: 13 residues. Between the trimmed V and J ends, which lost 7 bases and 1 base, there was a span of 13 bases. Per the germline V gene, CDR1 is GTSNPN and CDR2 is SVGIG (reference sequence). The CDR3 loop is CAFKAGGQETQYF. The CDR3 nucleotides read TGTGCCTTCAAAGCGGGCGGCCAAGAGACCCAGTACTTC.

The rearrangement joins TRBV12-3 or TRBV12-4 to TRBJ1-2; D may be TRBD1 (5 bases). The CDR3 is made up of 14 amino acids. V was shortened by 5 bases and J by 0 bases, with 10 bases between the two germline ends. CDR3 coding DNA: TGTGCCAGCAGTCGGGACGGAGCTAACTATGGCTACACCTTC. Protein sequence: CASSRDGANYGYTF.

This clonotype was recorded many times. This chain links TRBV12-3 or TRBV12-4 with TRBJ2-3; 8 nucleotides match TRBD1. With 6 bases clipped from V and 2 bases from J, the junction kept 4 bases outside the gene matches. The CDR3 has 14 residues. CDR3 sequence reads: CASSPRGPTDTQYF. CDR3 nucleotides: TGTGCCAGCAGCCCCAGGGGGCCCACAGATACGCAGTATTTT.

The sample holds a few counts of this clonotype. This chain connects TRBV5-1 to TRBJ1-2, with 8 positions matching TRBD1. V was clipped by 0 bases and J by 8 bases; unmatched bases: 3. The CDR3 loop spans 13 amino acids. Germline V lookup: CDR1 SGHRS, CDR2 YFSETQ. The CDR3 sequence is CASSLAGQGGYTF. CDR3 coding DNA: TGCGCCAGCAGCTTGGCCGGACAGGGCGGCTACACCTTC.

There are a few counts of this clonotype. The chain recombines TRBV5-6 with TRBJ2-1; the D gene is possibly TRBD1 (5 bases). The germline V gene has CDR1 SGHDT and CDR2 YYEEEE. Trimming shortened V by 4 bases and J by 6 bases, and 17 bases separated the two germline ends. CDR3 length: 15 residues. The CDR3 region has the DNA TGTGCCAGCAGCGCCCCAGGGCGAGCAGGCAATGAGCAGTTCTTC. Translating it yields CASSAPGRAGNEQFF. The complete variable domain, with remaining parts taken from reference TRBV5-6 and TRBJ2-1, reads DAGVTQSPTHLIKTRGQQVTLRCSPKSGHDTVSWYQQALGQGPQFIFQYYEEEERQRGNFPDRFSGHQFPNYSSELNVNALLLGDSALYLCASSAPGRAGNEQFFGPGTRLTVL.

The chain employs TRBV5-1 and TRBJ2-7; the match to TRBD2 covers 11 bases. The germline CDR1 and CDR2 sequences are SGHRS and YFSETQ. The CDR3 has 18 amino acids. J was trimmed by 0 bases and V by 3 bases; bases with no gene match: 11. The CDR3 spells CASSSVVAGGSSSYEQYF. CDR3 coding DNA: TGCGCCAGCAGCTCGGTTGTAGCGGGGGGGTCTAGCTCCTACGAGCAGTACTTC.

This clonotype was seen more than once but under ten times. V usage is TRBV7-9 and J usage is TRBJ2-3; D might be TRBD2 (6 bases). CDR3 length equals 15 residues. Looked up from germline, CDR1 is SEHNR and CDR2 is FQNEAQ (reference sequence). Between the trimmed V and J ends, which lost 5 bases and 7 bases, there was a span of 19 bases. CDR3 sequence (DNA): TGTGCCAGCAGCGGGCCGGGACTCGAACTAAATACGCAGTATTTT. Its protein is CASSGPGLELNTQYF.

The J gene is TRBJ2-1, the V gene TRBV5-1; 7 bases are shared with TRBD2. Germline V gene data show CDR1 as SGHRS and CDR2 as YFSETQ. J was trimmed by 3 bases and V by 4 bases; bases with no gene match: 10. The CDR3 sequence is 16 residues long. The DNA of the CDR3 is TGCGCCAGCAGCACACAAGCGGGGACGGGCTACAATGAGCAGTTCTTC. This translates into CASSTQAGTGYNEQFF.

This clonotype was seen only a few times. CDR3 DNA sequence: TGTGCCAGCAGCTTGGTAATAGCGGGAGGGCGAGCCCAGTTCTTC. It specifies CASSLVIAGGRAQFF. The V and J genes are TRBV7-2 and TRBJ2-1, with 11 bases matching TRBD2. This CDR3 contains 15 residues. Germline trimming cut 3 bases from V and 13 bases from J; bases unmatched to any gene: 11. CDR1 is SGHTA, CDR2 FQGNSA, per germline.

This clonotype was seen a handful of times. This chain uses TRBV24-1 with TRBJ2-3, with 7 bases identical to TRBD1. J gave up 4 bases and V 9 bases, and 6 bases lay outside the gene matches. From germline, CDR1 is KGHDR and CDR2 SFDVKD. This CDR3 is built from 13 residues. In DNA form, the CDR3 reads TGTGCCACCTCCAGACAGGGCTCAGATACGCAGTATTTT. This encodes CATSRQGSDTQYF.

The CDR3 spells CASSQGMIGSSSYNEQFF. The CDR3 DNA follows: TGCGCCAGCAGCCAAGGAATGATCGGGTCGAGCTCCTACAATGAGCAGTTCTTC. V gene TRBV4-1 combines with J gene TRBJ2-1; unclear D gene. The germline V gene has CDR1 MGHRA and CDR2 YSYEKL. The CDR3 consists of 18 residues. The ends were cut back, 1 base at V and 0 bases at J, with 16 bases in the middle.

The chain employs TRBV7-2 and TRBJ2-4; D is undetermined. CDR1 is SGHTA and CDR2 is FQGNSA in the germline V gene. The CDR3 runs to 14 residues. Trimming stripped 2 bases from V and 5 bases from J, with 10 bases between. The CDR3 DNA reads TGTGCCAGCAGCTTACTGATCCGACAAAACATTCAGTACTTC. Residues: CASSLLIRQNIQYF.